This passage covers 9 T cell receptor beta chains from one sample sequenced in a study of OX40 agonist ivuxolimab in advanced cancers. Generated by immunoSEQ multiplex PCR, the TCRdb table keeps only in-frame clones and is missing some. The sample includes more than 45,000 clones, about four fifths of them seen just once. The material was CD4+ or CD8+ T cells sorted from blood, obtained in a trial of the OX40 agonist ivuxolimab. The receptor set was obtained from an adult with an advanced solid tumor such as melanoma, head and neck, liver or kidney cancer.

This chain connects TRBV9 to TRBJ2-5; TRBD2 matches 7 bases. The CDR3 covers 14 residues. V lost 3 bases and J lost 5; bases outside the gene matches: 7. CDR1 and CDR2 from the germline V gene are SGDLS and YYNGEE. The chain's CDR3 is CASSETPGGETQYF. CDR3 bases: TGTGCCAGCAGCGAGACTCCCGGGGGGGAGACCCAGTACTTC.

This clone has just one count. V is TRBV5-5 and J is TRBJ2-7; D might be TRBD2 (6 bases). Germline V CDR1 and CDR2: SGHKS, YYEKEE (reference sequence). This CDR3 has 15 residues. V lost 0 bases, J lost 2 bases, and 12 bases lay in between. The CDR3 reads CASSLGEGRPYEQYF. DNA of the CDR3: TGTGCCAGCAGCTTGGGTGAGGGGAGGCCCTACGAGCAGTACTTC.

The CDR3 spells CASQGSGGANEQFF. The DNA for the CDR3 is TGTGCCAGCCAAGGGAGCGGGGGGGCGAATGAGCAGTTCTTC. The chain employs TRBV18 and TRBJ2-1, with TRBD2 matching over 10 bases. This CDR3 is 14 amino acids long. Losses at the gene ends were 8 bases for V and 7 bases for J; bases not matched to a gene: 8. Germline CDR1 reads KGHSH; CDR2 reads LQKENI.

This clone has more than one count but fewer than ten. This chain connects TRBV15 to TRBJ1-2, with 8 positions matching TRBD1. Germline V CDR1 and CDR2: LNHNV, YYDKDF (reference sequence). The CDR3 length is 16 residues. The trim removed 2 bases at V and 8 bases at J, leaving 13 bases unmatched. CDR3 region: CATSRSLVQGVWGYTF. As DNA, the CDR3 is TGTGCCACCAGCAGAAGTCTCGTACAGGGGGTTTGGGGCTACACCTTC.

V is TRBV6-6 and J is TRBJ1-3; TRBD1 is a possible D gene (5 bases). Germline CDR1 and CDR2: MNHNY and SVGAGI (reference sequence). The V and J ends lost 6 bases and 0 bases respectively, with 12 bases between them. The CDR3 is made up of 15 amino acids. CDR3 protein: CASRRDSPSGNTIYF. The CDR3 DNA reads TGTGCCAGCAGAAGGGACTCACCCTCTGGAAACACCATATATTTT.

The V gene is TRBV5-4, the J gene TRBJ2-7; 7 nucleotides line up with TRBD2. Losses at the gene ends were 5 bases for V and 0 bases for J; bases not matched to a gene: 2. Germline CDR1 SGHNT, CDR2 YYREEE (reference sequence). This CDR3 is 13 amino acids long. For the CDR3, the DNA is TGTGCCAGCAGTTGGGGGGGCTCCTACGAGCAGTACTTC. It encodes CASSWGGSYEQYF.

This clone was counted between two and nine times. This chain links TRBV10-1 with TRBJ1-1; tentatively, D is TRBD1 (6 bases). Looked up from germline, CDR1 is WNHNN and CDR2 is SYGVQD (reference sequence). Trimming cost V 3 bases and J 3 bases, with 8 bases left between them. The length of the CDR3 is 13 residues. CDR3 nucleotide sequence: TGCGCCAGCAGTGACCCAGGGGACACTGAAGCTTTCTTT. Its protein is CASSDPGDTEAFF.

The J gene is TRBJ2-1, the V gene TRBV19; 10 bases line up with TRBD2. V lost 3 bases to trimming and J lost 9 bases; unmatched junction nucleotides: 11. Germline V gene sequence: CDR1 LNHDA, CDR2 SQIVND (reference sequence). This CDR3 has 16 amino acids. The CDR3 is CASSIRASGRSVEQFF. CDR3 nucleotide sequence: TGTGCCAGTAGTATTAGGGCTAGCGGGAGATCGGTTGAGCAGTTCTTC.

The rearrangement links TRBV6-1 to TRBJ2-3; TRBD1 might be the D (5 bases). Germline V CDR1 and CDR2: MNHNS, SASEGT. The V end was cut by 6 bases, the J end by 2 bases, with 12 bases between. There are 14 residues in the CDR3. As DNA, the CDR3 is TGTGCCAGCAGGAAGGGGCTCCACACAGATACGCAGTATTTT. This translates into CASRKGLHTDTQYF.